Below are 32 T cell receptor beta chains sequenced from a single sample in a study of cytomegalovirus exposure and HLA in healthy donors. PCR involved 60 Vbeta and 13 Jbeta primers. Here immunoSEQ multiplex PCR was the method, and the copy in TCRdb shows in-frame clones only, minus some. The repertoire has some 150,000 clones, approximately 80% of them found once; the top ten carry 1.5% to 2%. Sequences were obtained from PBMCs. Receptors were obtained from a female donor in good health and CMV-seropositive.

V usage is TRBV2 and J usage is TRBJ1-2, with D tentatively TRBD1 (6 bases). Germline CDR1 is SNHLY and CDR2 is FYNNEI. This CDR3 contains 13 residues. With 10 bases removed from V and 4 bases from J, the gap between germline ends came to 16 bases. CDR3 residues: CAKRTAQGYGYTF. Written as DNA, the CDR3 is TGTGCCAAACGGACAGCGCAGGGCTATGGCTACACCTTC.

The chain links TRBV19 to TRBJ2-5, with TRBD1 matching over 7 bases. Germline-derived CDR1 and CDR2 are LNHDA and SQIVND (reference sequence). The CDR3 contains 13 residues. V gave up 5 bases and J gave up 5 bases; unmatched junction bases: 5. CDR3 residues: CASSRAGGETQYF. CDR3 nucleotides: TGTGCCAGTAGTCGAGCAGGGGGTGAGACCCAGTACTTC.

This clone was detected once. V usage is TRBV7-2 and J usage is TRBJ2-3; a weak D match, TRBD1 (5 bases). From germline, CDR1 is SGHTA and CDR2 FQGNSA. The CDR3 has 14 residues. Deletions cut 5 bases from V and 5 bases from J, with 14 bases between. For the CDR3, the DNA is TGTGCCAGCAGCCCGGTGGGTAGGGGAGATACGCAGTATTTT. Its translation is CASSPVGRGDTQYF.

The V call is TRBV28, the J call TRBJ1-1; the match to TRBD1 covers 8 bases. The CDR3 length is 15 residues. Per germline, CDR1 MDHEN and CDR2 SYDVKM. With 5 bases clipped from V and 0 bases from J, the junction kept 5 bases outside the gene matches. CDR3 sequence: CASSPQGAMNTEAFF. CDR3 DNA sequence: TGTGCCAGCAGTCCCCAGGGGGCCATGAACACTGAAGCTTTCTTT.

The J gene is TRBJ2-7, the V gene TRBV5-1; 10 bases line up with TRBD2. V was clipped by 1 base and J by 1 base; unmatched bases: 8. Germline CDR1 reads SGHRS; CDR2 reads YFSETQ. The CDR3 totals 17 residues. The CDR3 sequence: CASSLRPLAGESYEQYF. The CDR3, as DNA: TGCGCCAGCAGCTTGCGCCCGCTAGCGGGAGAATCCTACGAGCAGTACTTC.

This clone was seen only a few times. The rearrangement joins TRBV27 to TRBJ1-4, with D possibly matching TRBD1 (6 bases). Trimming left V 6 bases short and J 3 bases short, with 23 bases between. This CDR3 has 18 residues. Germline lookup yields CDR1 MNHEY and CDR2 SMNVEV (reference sequence). For the CDR3, the DNA is TGTGCCAGCAGGGAAACAGGGTTCCCTTTGCGGGCTAATGAAAAACTGTTTTTT. Translating it yields CASRETGFPLRANEKLFF.

The J gene is TRBJ1-2, the V gene TRBV19; TRBD1 aligns across 8 bases. In germline, CDR1 is LNHDA, CDR2 SQIVND (reference sequence). The CDR3 sequence is 15 residues long. The trim removed 7 bases at V and 1 base at J, leaving 8 bases unmatched. The CDR3 DNA follows: TGTGCCAGTACCACACAGGGGGTTATTAACTATGGCTACACCTTC. This gives the protein CASTTQGVINYGYTF.

This clone was observed a handful of times. The chain uses TRBV5-5 and TRBJ1-1, with no clear D. Germline CDR1 reads SGHKS; CDR2 reads YYEKEE (reference sequence). The ends were cut back, 0 bases at V and 1 base at J, with 7 bases in the middle. This CDR3 region has 14 residues. The chain's CDR3 is CASSLGVWNTEAFF. Here the CDR3 DNA reads TGTGCCAGCAGCTTGGGAGTCTGGAACACTGAAGCTTTCTTT.

The chain combines TRBV7-3 with TRBJ2-1; D gene unclear. Germline values: CDR1 SGHTA, CDR2 FQGTGA. CDR3 size: 12 residues. Trimming removed 2 bases from V and 9 bases from J, with 8 bases in between. Here the CDR3 DNA reads TGTGCCAGCAGCTTATCCACGGGTGAGCAGTTCTTC. It yields the protein CASSLSTGEQFF.

The V call is TRBV2, the J call TRBJ2-2; TRBD1 matches at 7 bases. The trim removed 4 bases at V and 5 bases at J, leaving 4 bases unmatched. CDR3 size: 14 residues. Germline-derived CDR1 and CDR2 are SNHLY and FYNNEI. The CDR3 protein is CASSARQGTGELFF. The CDR3 DNA is TGTGCCAGCAGTGCAAGACAGGGAACCGGGGAGCTGTTTTTT.

The J gene is TRBJ2-3, the V gene TRBV29-1, with 8 bases lining up with TRBD1. The CDR3 runs 15 residues. The germline gives CDR1 SQVTM, CDR2 ANQGSEA. V shed 6 bases and J 2 bases; nucleotides not matched to a gene: 10. This CDR3 is CSVSGGRGPTDTQYF. The CDR3 bases are TGCAGCGTCTCCGGGGGCAGGGGGCCCACAGATACGCAGTATTTT.

This clone has just one count. The chain recombines TRBV27 with TRBJ2-3; perhaps TRBD2 as D (5 bases). Germline CDR1 reads MNHEY; CDR2 reads SMNVEV (reference sequence). The CDR3 is made up of 15 amino acids. Trimming cost V 6 bases and J 0 bases, with 13 bases left between them. CDR3 bases: TGTGCCAGCAGAAGTCGGACTCATAGCACAGATACGCAGTATTTT. Translating gives CASRSRTHSTDTQYF.

The DNA of the CDR3 is TGTGCCATCCGGGGCGCGGAGGGTAAGGAGACCCAGTACTTC. Translating gives CAIRGAEGKETQYF. The chain has TRBV10-3 and TRBJ2-5; D may be TRBD2 (6 bases). The germline V gene has CDR1 ENHRY and CDR2 SYGVKD. This CDR3 has 14 residues. V was shortened by 8 bases and J by 5 bases, with 18 bases between the two germline ends.

This clone showed up just once. CDR3 nucleotide sequence: TGTGCCAGCAGTAAAAGGACAGGGGGAGGCACTGAAGCTTTCTTT. Translating gives CASSKRTGGGTEAFF. The chain has TRBV27 and TRBJ1-1, with TRBD1 identical over 10 bases. This CDR3 is 15 amino acids long. Losses at the gene ends were 5 bases for V and 4 bases for J; bases not matched to a gene: 7. Germline CDR1 and CDR2: MNHEY and SMNVEV (reference sequence).

The CDR3 DNA reads as TGTGCCAGCAGCCTAGGGGACGGGACTAGCTCCTACGAGCAGTACTTC. Translated: CASSLGDGTSSYEQYF. The chain is built from TRBV9 and TRBJ2-7, with TRBD2 matching over 8 bases. This CDR3 has 16 residues. Per the germline V gene, CDR1 is SGDLS and CDR2 is YYNGEE. V lost 4 bases and J lost 0; bases outside the gene matches: 9. The full variable domain, completed using reference TRBV9 and TRBJ2-7, is DSGVTQTPKHLITATGQRVTLRCSPRSGDLSVYWYQQSLDQGLQFLIQYYNGEERAKGNILERFSAQQFPDLHSELNLSSLELGDSALYFCASSLGDGTSSYEQYFGPGTRLTVT.

This clone was counted a single time. The gene calls are TRBV30 and TRBJ1-2, with a tentative D call TRBD1 (6 bases). This CDR3 spans 12 amino acids. V was shortened by 5 bases and J by 8 bases, with 15 bases between the two germline ends. Germline assignment: CDR1 GTSNPN and CDR2 SVGIG (reference sequence). The CDR3 spells CAWSAGASGYTF. CDR3 coding DNA: TGTGCCTGGTCCGCAGGGGCTTCGGGCTACACCTTC. The full variable domain, completed using reference TRBV30 and TRBJ1-2, is SQTIHQWPATLVQPVGSPLSLECTVEGTSNPNLYWYRQAAGRGLQLLFYSVGIGQISSEVPQNLSASRPQDRQFILSSKKLLLSDSGFYLCAWSAGASGYTFGSGTRLTVV.

V and J are TRBV5-1 and TRBJ2-1, with D possibly TRBD1 on 6 matching bases. CDR1 is SGHRS and CDR2 is YFSETQ in the germline V gene. The CDR3 is made up of 15 amino acids. V lost 3 bases, J lost 0 bases, and 10 bases lay in between. CDR3 sequence: CASSSGAPSYNEQFF. CDR3 sequence (DNA): TGCGCCAGCAGCTCAGGGGCACCCTCCTACAATGAGCAGTTCTTC.

The chain has TRBV5-6 and TRBJ2-1, with 7 bases aligning to TRBD2. This CDR3 is built from 15 residues. Germline CDR1 SGHDT, CDR2 YYEEEE. V gave up 1 base and J gave up 4 bases; unmatched junction bases: 5. CDR3 in amino acids: CASSLWTSDYNEQFF. The CDR3 nucleotides are TGTGCCAGCAGCTTGTGGACTAGTGATTACAATGAGCAGTTCTTC.

This clone has just a few counts. The V and J genes are TRBV5-5 and TRBJ2-3; TRBD1 matches 7 bases. V gave up 4 bases and J gave up 2 bases; unmatched junction bases: 7. The CDR3 spans 15 residues. Germline CDR1 and CDR2: SGHKS and YYEKEE (reference sequence). CDR3 DNA sequence: TGTGCCAGCAGCGACAGGGTCGCGCACACAGATACGCAGTATTTT. Encoded protein: CASSDRVAHTDTQYF.

The chain joins TRBV30 to TRBJ2-1; D may be TRBD2 (5 bases). This CDR3 spans 15 amino acids. Germline assignment: CDR1 GTSNPN and CDR2 SVGIG (reference sequence). Between the trimmed V and J ends, which lost 0 bases and 2 bases, there was a span of 11 bases. CDR3 loop: CAWSVLGSPYNEQFF. The CDR3 DNA sequence: TGTGCCTGGAGTGTACTAGGGTCTCCCTACAATGAGCAGTTCTTC.

The chain links TRBV5-4 to TRBJ2-1, with TRBD2 matching 15 bases. The CDR3 spans 17 residues. Trimming removed 5 bases from V and 6 bases from J; junction bases left unmatched: 9. Per germline, CDR1 SGHNT and CDR2 YYREEE (reference sequence). This chain's CDR3 is CASRSGGLAGGGNEQFF. CDR3 in DNA: TGTGCCAGCAGATCGGGGGGACTAGCGGGAGGTGGCAATGAGCAGTTCTTC.

The chain links TRBV13 to TRBJ1-6; the match to TRBD1 covers 7 bases. Trimming took 6 bases from V and 0 from J; bases not matched to a gene: 8. The CDR3 sequence is 17 residues long. The germline V gene has CDR1 PRHDT and CDR2 FYEKMQ (reference sequence). The CDR3 DNA reads TGTGCCAGCAGACTGTACAGGGGCAGCTCCTATAATTCACCCCTCCACTTT. It encodes CASRLYRGSSYNSPLHF.

V and J are TRBV9 and TRBJ2-6, with D possibly TRBD1 on 6 matching bases. Trimming cost V 3 bases and J 3 bases, with 13 bases left between them. This CDR3 contains 16 residues. Per germline, CDR1 SGDLS and CDR2 YYNGEE. CDR3 loop: CASSDQDSNGANVLTF. In DNA, the CDR3 is TGTGCCAGCAGCGATCAGGACAGCAATGGGGCCAACGTCCTGACTTTC.

The chain links TRBV6-6 to TRBJ2-7; possibly TRBD2 for D (6 bases). The CDR3 consists of 15 residues. Trimming removed 4 bases at V and 0 bases at J, with 13 bases between. Germline values: CDR1 MNHNY, CDR2 SVGAGI (reference sequence). In DNA, the CDR3 is TGTGCCAGCAGTTTAAGCGGGCCAGCCTCCTACGAGCAGTACTTC. Its translation: CASSLSGPASYEQYF.

The V call is TRBV28, the J call TRBJ1-1; 7 bases match TRBD1. V shed 7 bases, J shed 1 base, and the junction held 6 bases outside the gene matches. The CDR3 runs to 14 residues. Germline CDR1 is MDHEN and CDR2 is SYDVKM. The CDR3 DNA sequence: TGTGCCAGCATTACCCGGGACAGGAACACTGAAGCTTTCTTT. Protein sequence: CASITRDRNTEAFF.

The chain carries TRBV7-9 and TRBJ2-6; D not resolved. V was shortened by 5 bases and J by 0 bases, with 8 bases between the two germline ends. Germline-derived CDR1 and CDR2 are SEHNR and FQNEAQ (reference sequence). The CDR3 length is 15 residues. CDR3 in DNA: TGTGCCAGCAGCCTGACACGCTCTGGGGCCAACGTCCTGACTTTC. Translating it yields CASSLTRSGANVLTF. Full variable domain (rest looked up from reference TRBV7-9 and TRBJ2-6): DTGVSQNPRHKITKRGQNVTFRCDPISEHNRLYWYRQTLGQGPEFLTYFQNEAQLEKSRLLSDRFSAERPKGSFSTLEIQRTEQGDSAMYLCASSLTRSGANVLTFGAGSRLTVL.

The rearrangement links TRBV10-3 to TRBJ2-2, with a tentative D call TRBD1 (5 bases). Trimming removed 6 bases at V and 3 bases at J, with 8 bases between. CDR3 size: 13 residues. The germline CDR1 and CDR2 sequences are ENHRY and SYGVKD. This CDR3 reads CAIRDTHTGELFF. The DNA of the CDR3 is TGTGCCATCAGGGACACCCACACCGGGGAGCTGTTTTTT.

The gene calls are TRBV11-2 and TRBJ2-3; no firm D call. The CDR3 spans 15 residues. Trimming took 7 bases from V and 5 from J, leaving 19 bases between them. Germline V gives CDR1 SGHAT, CDR2 FQNNGV. The CDR3 DNA follows: TGTGCCAGCACCCTTGGGCCGACCGTTGGAGATACGCAGTATTTT. It encodes CASTLGPTVGDTQYF.

The chain carries TRBV7-9 and TRBJ2-7; D gene ambiguous. V dropped 3 bases and J dropped 3 bases, with 9 bases sitting between them. Per the germline V gene, CDR1 is SEHNR and CDR2 is FQNEAQ (reference sequence). There are 13 residues in the CDR3. The CDR3 DNA reads as TGTGCCAGCAGCTTGTCGGTAAGCTACGAGCAGTACTTC. It yields the protein CASSLSVSYEQYF.

The chain uses TRBV21-1 and TRBJ2-7; the table assigns TRBD2, which was not confirmed against the DNA. TRBV21-1 is designated a pseudogene. CDR3 length: 16 residues. The CDR3 sequence: CASSKGGPLSSYEQYF. DNA of the CDR3: TGTGCCAGCAGCAAGGGGGGACCCCTCAGCTCCTACGAGCAGTACTTC.

The chain joins TRBV2 to TRBJ1-1, with D unresolved. V lost 5 bases, J lost 4 bases, and 14 bases lay in between. This CDR3 is built from 14 residues. Germline assignment: CDR1 SNHLY and CDR2 FYNNEI. CDR3 in amino acids: CASSPSNAGTEAFF. DNA for the CDR3: TGTGCCAGCAGTCCCTCCAATGCCGGCACTGAAGCTTTCTTT.

The DNA of the CDR3 is TGTGCCAGCAGCCGGACAGGGGGCTACGAGCAGTACTTC. It encodes CASSRTGGYEQYF. The rearrangement links TRBV7-6 to TRBJ2-7; TRBD1 matches at 10 bases. The CDR3 runs 13 residues. Per germline, CDR1 SGHVS and CDR2 FNYEAQ. V lost 5 bases to trimming and J lost 3 bases; unmatched junction nucleotides: 1.